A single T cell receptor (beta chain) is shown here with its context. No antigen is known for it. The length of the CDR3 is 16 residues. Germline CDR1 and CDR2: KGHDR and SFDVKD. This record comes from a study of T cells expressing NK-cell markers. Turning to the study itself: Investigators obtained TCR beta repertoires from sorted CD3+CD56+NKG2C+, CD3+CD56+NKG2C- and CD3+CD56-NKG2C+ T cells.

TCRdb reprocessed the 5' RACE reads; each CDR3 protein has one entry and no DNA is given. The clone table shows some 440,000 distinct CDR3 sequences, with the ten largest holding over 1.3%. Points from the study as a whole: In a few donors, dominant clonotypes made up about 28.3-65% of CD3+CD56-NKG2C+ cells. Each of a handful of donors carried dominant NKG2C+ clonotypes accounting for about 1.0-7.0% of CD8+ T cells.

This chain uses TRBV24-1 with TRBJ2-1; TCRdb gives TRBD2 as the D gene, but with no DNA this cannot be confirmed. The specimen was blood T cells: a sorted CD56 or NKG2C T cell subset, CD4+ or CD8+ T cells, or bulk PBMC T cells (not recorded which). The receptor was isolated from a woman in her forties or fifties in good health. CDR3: CATSRRLAGNYNEQFF.